One and the same sample provided the 16 T cell receptor beta chains below, sequenced in a study of T cell changes during pregnancy in multiple sclerosis. Repertoires were generated with immunoSEQ multiplex PCR, while TCRdb's copy carries only in-frame clones and drops some. The data show fewer than 85,000 clones, 89% seen once. Here the sequenced sample was peripheral blood, taken before pregnancy. The receptors stem from a female donor with multiple sclerosis, enrolled in a pregnancy study.

The rearrangement joins TRBV9 to TRBJ2-1; the D gene is possibly TRBD2 (5 bases). CDR1 is SGDLS and CDR2 is YYNGEE in the germline V gene. The CDR3 length is 15 residues. Trimming stripped 1 base from V and 6 bases from J, with 14 bases between. The CDR3 DNA sequence: TGTGCCAGCAGCGTAAGGGTAGTAAGCGGCAATGAGCAGTTCTTC. Protein: CASSVRVVSGNEQFF.

The chain uses TRBV5-6 and TRBJ2-1; 8 bases are a match to TRBD2. Germline V CDR1 and CDR2: SGHDT, YYEEEE. CDR3 length: 15 residues. Losses at the gene ends were 4 bases for V and 1 base for J; bases not matched to a gene: 4. CDR3 protein: CASSNRGGSYNEQFF. In DNA, the CDR3 is TGTGCCAGCAGCAACCGGGGGGGTTCCTACAATGAGCAGTTCTTC.

The V and J genes are TRBV19 and TRBJ2-2, with D perhaps TRBD2 (7 bases). The germline V gene encodes CDR1 LNHDA and CDR2 SQIVND (reference sequence). V was trimmed by 5 bases and J by 3 bases, leaving 13 bases between them. The length of the CDR3 is 15 residues. This CDR3 is CASSAGAGYTGELFF. The CDR3, as DNA: TGTGCCAGTAGTGCGGGGGCAGGATACACCGGGGAGCTGTTTTTT.

The chain recombines TRBV10-3 with TRBJ2-3; D might be TRBD2 (5 bases). CDR1 is ENHRY, CDR2 SYGVKD, per germline. V dropped 4 bases and J dropped 0 bases, with 14 bases sitting between them. CDR3 length equals 16 residues. CDR3 residues: CAISGLALTSTDTQYF. The CDR3 region has the DNA TGTGCCATCAGTGGTTTAGCGCTTACTAGCACAGATACGCAGTATTTT.

V gene TRBV2 combines with J gene TRBJ1-5; 11 nucleotides line up with TRBD1. Germline CDR1 reads SNHLY; CDR2 reads FYNNEI. V lost 6 bases to trimming and J lost 5 bases; unmatched junction nucleotides: 6. CDR3 length: 15 residues. In DNA form, the CDR3 reads TGTGCCAGCAGCGGGGACAGGGGGGAGGATCAGCCCCAGCATTTT. Translation: CASSGDRGEDQPQHF. Combining the CDR3 with reference TRBV2 and TRBJ1-5 gives the whole variable domain EPEVTQTPSHQVTQMGQEVILRCVPISNHLYFYWYRQILGQKVEFLVSFYNNEISEKSEIFDDQFSVERPDGSNFTLKIRSTKLEDSAMYFCASSGDRGEDQPQHFGDGTRLSIL.

The chain joins TRBV9 to TRBJ1-2, with D maybe TRBD1 (6 bases). V was clipped by 3 bases and J by 6 bases, with 21 bases between them. Germline CDR1 is SGDLS and CDR2 is YYNGEE. The CDR3 has 16 residues. The CDR3 is CASSDEGGGVVDGYTF. The CDR3 coding sequence is TGTGCCAGCAGCGACGAGGGGGGAGGGGTGGTGGATGGCTACACCTTC. Based on the CDR3 plus reference TRBV9 and TRBJ1-2, the full variable domain is DSGVTQTPKHLITATGQRVTLRCSPRSGDLSVYWYQQSLDQGLQFLIQYYNGEERAKGNILERFSAQQFPDLHSELNLSSLELGDSALYFCASSDEGGGVVDGYTFGSGTRLTVV.

The chain carries TRBV6-6 and TRBJ2-4, with D hard to call. V lost 6 bases and J 11 bases, leaving 23 bases between the germline ends. CDR1 MNHNY and CDR2 SVGAGI come from the germline V gene (reference sequence). The CDR3 runs to 15 residues. CDR3: CASSPAGSPNLVQYF. CDR3 nucleotide sequence: TGTGCCAGCAGCCCTGCCGGGTCCCCCAATTTAGTTCAGTACTTC.

This chain uses TRBV25-1 with TRBJ1-1; D is undetermined. The V and J ends lost 1 base and 0 bases respectively, with 12 bases between them. This CDR3 comprises 16 residues. Germline V CDR1 and CDR2: MGHDK, SYGVNS. CDR3 DNA: TGTGCCAGCAGTGAATTCCCGACTACGATGAACACTGAAGCTTTCTTT. It is translated as CASSEFPTTMNTEAFF.

The rearrangement uses TRBV6-5 and TRBJ1-5, with no clear D. CDR1 is MNHEY, CDR2 SVGAGI, per germline. The CDR3 length is 13 residues. The ends were cut back, 0 bases at V and 5 bases at J, with 5 bases in the middle. CDR3: CASSYSSYQPQHF. DNA of the CDR3: TGTGCCAGCAGTTACTCCTCGTATCAGCCCCAGCATTTT.

The chain couples TRBV6-1 to TRBJ1-2, with 7 bases lining up with TRBD1. The length of the CDR3 is 18 residues. From germline, CDR1 is MNHNS and CDR2 SASEGT. Unmatched junction bases numbered 18, after V lost 4 bases and J lost 4 bases. The CDR3 coding sequence is TGTGCCAGCAGTGCGTCCCACTCCACAGGGACAGCTCTCTATGGCTACACCTTC. Encoded protein: CASSASHSTGTALYGYTF.

The genes are TRBV6-4 and TRBJ2-3; TRBD1 agrees at 7 bases. Germline assignment: CDR1 MRHNA and CDR2 SNTAGT. After removal of 2 bases from V and 1 base from J, the junction contained 0 bases not matched to a gene. CDR3 length equals 14 residues. The CDR3 loop reads CASSDGTGTDTQYF. Written as DNA, the CDR3 is TGTGCCAGCAGTGACGGGACAGGCACAGATACGCAGTATTTT.

The J gene is TRBJ2-5, the V gene TRBV6-5; a possible D gene is TRBD2 (7 bases). Between the trimmed V and J ends, which lost 3 bases and 3 bases, there was a span of 11 bases. CDR1 is MNHEY, CDR2 SVGAGI, per germline. The CDR3 spans 14 residues. The CDR3, as DNA: TGTGCCAGCAGTTATGAGGGGGGGGAAGAGACCCAGTACTTC. It codes for CASSYEGGEETQYF.

The gene calls are TRBV6-5 and TRBJ2-7; no reliable D call. Germline lookup yields CDR1 MNHEY and CDR2 SVGAGI. With 0 bases removed from V and 0 bases from J, the gap between germline ends came to 9 bases. There are 15 residues in the CDR3. The CDR3 reads CASSYSSAFSYEQYF. The DNA of the CDR3 is TGTGCCAGCAGTTACTCGAGCGCGTTCTCCTACGAGCAGTACTTC.

This chain joins TRBV6-1 and TRBJ2-7; weak D call: TRBD2 (7 bases). Between the trimmed V and J ends, which lost 8 bases and 3 bases, there was a span of 17 bases. This CDR3 is built from 14 residues. The germline CDR1 and CDR2 sequences are MNHNS and SASEGT. The CDR3 sequence: CASGEGVTGYEQYF. In nucleotides, the CDR3 is TGTGCCAGCGGGGAGGGGGTGACGGGCTACGAGCAGTACTTC.

The rearrangement joins TRBV7-9 to TRBJ2-7; 14 bases align to TRBD2. The CDR3 length is 18 residues. The J segment lost 4 bases and the V segment lost 5 bases, leaving 13 bases of the junction unmatched. Germline CDR1 is SEHNR and CDR2 is FQNEAQ (reference sequence). In DNA form, the CDR3 reads TGTGCCAGCAGCGCGCCGGGACTAGCGGGGGCAAACCCTTACGAGCAGTACTTC. This translates into CASSAPGLAGANPYEQYF.

The rearrangement links TRBV7-2 to TRBJ2-5; 9 positions match TRBD2. CDR1 is SGHTA, CDR2 FQGNSA, per germline. V dropped 2 bases and J dropped 2; count of bases not matched to a gene: 6. The length of the CDR3 is 16 residues. The CDR3: CASSLSGSGGQETQYF. CDR3 DNA: TGTGCCAGCAGCTTATCGGGTAGCGGGGGTCAAGAGACCCAGTACTTC. Variable domain in full (rest from reference TRBV7-2 and TRBJ2-5): GAGVSQSPSNKVTEKGKDVELRCDPISGHTALYWYRQSLGQGLEFLIYFQGNSAPDKSGLPSDRFSAERTGGSVSTLTIQRTQQEDSAVYLCASSLSGSGGQETQYFGPGTRLLVL.